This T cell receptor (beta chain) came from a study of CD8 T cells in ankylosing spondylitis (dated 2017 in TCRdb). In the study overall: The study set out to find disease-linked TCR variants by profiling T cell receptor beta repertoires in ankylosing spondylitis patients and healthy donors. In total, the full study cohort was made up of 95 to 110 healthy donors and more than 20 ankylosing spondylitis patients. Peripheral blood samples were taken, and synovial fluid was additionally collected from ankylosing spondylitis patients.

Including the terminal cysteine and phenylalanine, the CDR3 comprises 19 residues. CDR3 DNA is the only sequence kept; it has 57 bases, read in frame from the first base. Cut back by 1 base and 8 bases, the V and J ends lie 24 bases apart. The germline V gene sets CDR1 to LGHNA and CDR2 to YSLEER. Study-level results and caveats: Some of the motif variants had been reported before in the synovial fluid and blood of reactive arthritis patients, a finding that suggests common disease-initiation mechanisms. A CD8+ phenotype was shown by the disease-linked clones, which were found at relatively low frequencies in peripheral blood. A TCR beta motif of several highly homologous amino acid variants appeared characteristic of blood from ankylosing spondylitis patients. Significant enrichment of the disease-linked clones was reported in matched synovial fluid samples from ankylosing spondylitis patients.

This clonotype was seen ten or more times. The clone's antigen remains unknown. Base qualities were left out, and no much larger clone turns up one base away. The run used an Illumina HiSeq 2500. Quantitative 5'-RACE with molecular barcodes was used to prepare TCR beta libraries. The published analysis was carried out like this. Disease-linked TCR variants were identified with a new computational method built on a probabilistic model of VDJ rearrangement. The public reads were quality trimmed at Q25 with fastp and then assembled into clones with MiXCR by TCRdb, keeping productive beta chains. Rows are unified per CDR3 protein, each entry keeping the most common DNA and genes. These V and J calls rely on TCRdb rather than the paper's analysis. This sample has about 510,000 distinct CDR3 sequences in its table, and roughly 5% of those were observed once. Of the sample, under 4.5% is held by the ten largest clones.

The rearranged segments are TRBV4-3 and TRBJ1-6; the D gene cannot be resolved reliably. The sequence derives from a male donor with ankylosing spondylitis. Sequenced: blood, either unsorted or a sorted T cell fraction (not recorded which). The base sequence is TGCGCCAGCAGCCAAGCTGTAGTGGCCCTTCAAGTTGGGGATTCACCCCTCCACTTT. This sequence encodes CASSQAVVALQVGDSPLHF.